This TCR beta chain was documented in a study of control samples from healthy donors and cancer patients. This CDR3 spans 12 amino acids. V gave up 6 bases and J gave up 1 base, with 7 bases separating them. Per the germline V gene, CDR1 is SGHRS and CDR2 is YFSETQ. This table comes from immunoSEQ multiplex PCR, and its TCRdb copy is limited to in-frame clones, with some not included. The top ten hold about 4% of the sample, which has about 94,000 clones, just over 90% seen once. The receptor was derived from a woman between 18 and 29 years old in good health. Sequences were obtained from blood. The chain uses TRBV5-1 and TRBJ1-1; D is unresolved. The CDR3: CASMEKNTEAFF. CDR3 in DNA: TGCGCCAGCATGGAAAAGAACACTGAAGCTTTCTTT. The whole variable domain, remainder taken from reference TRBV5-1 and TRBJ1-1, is KAGVTQTPRYLIKTRGQQVTLSCSPISGHRSVSWYQQTPGQGLQFLFEYFSETQRNKGNFPGRFSGRQFSNSRSEMNVSTLELGDSALYLCASMEKNTEAFFGQGTRLTVV.